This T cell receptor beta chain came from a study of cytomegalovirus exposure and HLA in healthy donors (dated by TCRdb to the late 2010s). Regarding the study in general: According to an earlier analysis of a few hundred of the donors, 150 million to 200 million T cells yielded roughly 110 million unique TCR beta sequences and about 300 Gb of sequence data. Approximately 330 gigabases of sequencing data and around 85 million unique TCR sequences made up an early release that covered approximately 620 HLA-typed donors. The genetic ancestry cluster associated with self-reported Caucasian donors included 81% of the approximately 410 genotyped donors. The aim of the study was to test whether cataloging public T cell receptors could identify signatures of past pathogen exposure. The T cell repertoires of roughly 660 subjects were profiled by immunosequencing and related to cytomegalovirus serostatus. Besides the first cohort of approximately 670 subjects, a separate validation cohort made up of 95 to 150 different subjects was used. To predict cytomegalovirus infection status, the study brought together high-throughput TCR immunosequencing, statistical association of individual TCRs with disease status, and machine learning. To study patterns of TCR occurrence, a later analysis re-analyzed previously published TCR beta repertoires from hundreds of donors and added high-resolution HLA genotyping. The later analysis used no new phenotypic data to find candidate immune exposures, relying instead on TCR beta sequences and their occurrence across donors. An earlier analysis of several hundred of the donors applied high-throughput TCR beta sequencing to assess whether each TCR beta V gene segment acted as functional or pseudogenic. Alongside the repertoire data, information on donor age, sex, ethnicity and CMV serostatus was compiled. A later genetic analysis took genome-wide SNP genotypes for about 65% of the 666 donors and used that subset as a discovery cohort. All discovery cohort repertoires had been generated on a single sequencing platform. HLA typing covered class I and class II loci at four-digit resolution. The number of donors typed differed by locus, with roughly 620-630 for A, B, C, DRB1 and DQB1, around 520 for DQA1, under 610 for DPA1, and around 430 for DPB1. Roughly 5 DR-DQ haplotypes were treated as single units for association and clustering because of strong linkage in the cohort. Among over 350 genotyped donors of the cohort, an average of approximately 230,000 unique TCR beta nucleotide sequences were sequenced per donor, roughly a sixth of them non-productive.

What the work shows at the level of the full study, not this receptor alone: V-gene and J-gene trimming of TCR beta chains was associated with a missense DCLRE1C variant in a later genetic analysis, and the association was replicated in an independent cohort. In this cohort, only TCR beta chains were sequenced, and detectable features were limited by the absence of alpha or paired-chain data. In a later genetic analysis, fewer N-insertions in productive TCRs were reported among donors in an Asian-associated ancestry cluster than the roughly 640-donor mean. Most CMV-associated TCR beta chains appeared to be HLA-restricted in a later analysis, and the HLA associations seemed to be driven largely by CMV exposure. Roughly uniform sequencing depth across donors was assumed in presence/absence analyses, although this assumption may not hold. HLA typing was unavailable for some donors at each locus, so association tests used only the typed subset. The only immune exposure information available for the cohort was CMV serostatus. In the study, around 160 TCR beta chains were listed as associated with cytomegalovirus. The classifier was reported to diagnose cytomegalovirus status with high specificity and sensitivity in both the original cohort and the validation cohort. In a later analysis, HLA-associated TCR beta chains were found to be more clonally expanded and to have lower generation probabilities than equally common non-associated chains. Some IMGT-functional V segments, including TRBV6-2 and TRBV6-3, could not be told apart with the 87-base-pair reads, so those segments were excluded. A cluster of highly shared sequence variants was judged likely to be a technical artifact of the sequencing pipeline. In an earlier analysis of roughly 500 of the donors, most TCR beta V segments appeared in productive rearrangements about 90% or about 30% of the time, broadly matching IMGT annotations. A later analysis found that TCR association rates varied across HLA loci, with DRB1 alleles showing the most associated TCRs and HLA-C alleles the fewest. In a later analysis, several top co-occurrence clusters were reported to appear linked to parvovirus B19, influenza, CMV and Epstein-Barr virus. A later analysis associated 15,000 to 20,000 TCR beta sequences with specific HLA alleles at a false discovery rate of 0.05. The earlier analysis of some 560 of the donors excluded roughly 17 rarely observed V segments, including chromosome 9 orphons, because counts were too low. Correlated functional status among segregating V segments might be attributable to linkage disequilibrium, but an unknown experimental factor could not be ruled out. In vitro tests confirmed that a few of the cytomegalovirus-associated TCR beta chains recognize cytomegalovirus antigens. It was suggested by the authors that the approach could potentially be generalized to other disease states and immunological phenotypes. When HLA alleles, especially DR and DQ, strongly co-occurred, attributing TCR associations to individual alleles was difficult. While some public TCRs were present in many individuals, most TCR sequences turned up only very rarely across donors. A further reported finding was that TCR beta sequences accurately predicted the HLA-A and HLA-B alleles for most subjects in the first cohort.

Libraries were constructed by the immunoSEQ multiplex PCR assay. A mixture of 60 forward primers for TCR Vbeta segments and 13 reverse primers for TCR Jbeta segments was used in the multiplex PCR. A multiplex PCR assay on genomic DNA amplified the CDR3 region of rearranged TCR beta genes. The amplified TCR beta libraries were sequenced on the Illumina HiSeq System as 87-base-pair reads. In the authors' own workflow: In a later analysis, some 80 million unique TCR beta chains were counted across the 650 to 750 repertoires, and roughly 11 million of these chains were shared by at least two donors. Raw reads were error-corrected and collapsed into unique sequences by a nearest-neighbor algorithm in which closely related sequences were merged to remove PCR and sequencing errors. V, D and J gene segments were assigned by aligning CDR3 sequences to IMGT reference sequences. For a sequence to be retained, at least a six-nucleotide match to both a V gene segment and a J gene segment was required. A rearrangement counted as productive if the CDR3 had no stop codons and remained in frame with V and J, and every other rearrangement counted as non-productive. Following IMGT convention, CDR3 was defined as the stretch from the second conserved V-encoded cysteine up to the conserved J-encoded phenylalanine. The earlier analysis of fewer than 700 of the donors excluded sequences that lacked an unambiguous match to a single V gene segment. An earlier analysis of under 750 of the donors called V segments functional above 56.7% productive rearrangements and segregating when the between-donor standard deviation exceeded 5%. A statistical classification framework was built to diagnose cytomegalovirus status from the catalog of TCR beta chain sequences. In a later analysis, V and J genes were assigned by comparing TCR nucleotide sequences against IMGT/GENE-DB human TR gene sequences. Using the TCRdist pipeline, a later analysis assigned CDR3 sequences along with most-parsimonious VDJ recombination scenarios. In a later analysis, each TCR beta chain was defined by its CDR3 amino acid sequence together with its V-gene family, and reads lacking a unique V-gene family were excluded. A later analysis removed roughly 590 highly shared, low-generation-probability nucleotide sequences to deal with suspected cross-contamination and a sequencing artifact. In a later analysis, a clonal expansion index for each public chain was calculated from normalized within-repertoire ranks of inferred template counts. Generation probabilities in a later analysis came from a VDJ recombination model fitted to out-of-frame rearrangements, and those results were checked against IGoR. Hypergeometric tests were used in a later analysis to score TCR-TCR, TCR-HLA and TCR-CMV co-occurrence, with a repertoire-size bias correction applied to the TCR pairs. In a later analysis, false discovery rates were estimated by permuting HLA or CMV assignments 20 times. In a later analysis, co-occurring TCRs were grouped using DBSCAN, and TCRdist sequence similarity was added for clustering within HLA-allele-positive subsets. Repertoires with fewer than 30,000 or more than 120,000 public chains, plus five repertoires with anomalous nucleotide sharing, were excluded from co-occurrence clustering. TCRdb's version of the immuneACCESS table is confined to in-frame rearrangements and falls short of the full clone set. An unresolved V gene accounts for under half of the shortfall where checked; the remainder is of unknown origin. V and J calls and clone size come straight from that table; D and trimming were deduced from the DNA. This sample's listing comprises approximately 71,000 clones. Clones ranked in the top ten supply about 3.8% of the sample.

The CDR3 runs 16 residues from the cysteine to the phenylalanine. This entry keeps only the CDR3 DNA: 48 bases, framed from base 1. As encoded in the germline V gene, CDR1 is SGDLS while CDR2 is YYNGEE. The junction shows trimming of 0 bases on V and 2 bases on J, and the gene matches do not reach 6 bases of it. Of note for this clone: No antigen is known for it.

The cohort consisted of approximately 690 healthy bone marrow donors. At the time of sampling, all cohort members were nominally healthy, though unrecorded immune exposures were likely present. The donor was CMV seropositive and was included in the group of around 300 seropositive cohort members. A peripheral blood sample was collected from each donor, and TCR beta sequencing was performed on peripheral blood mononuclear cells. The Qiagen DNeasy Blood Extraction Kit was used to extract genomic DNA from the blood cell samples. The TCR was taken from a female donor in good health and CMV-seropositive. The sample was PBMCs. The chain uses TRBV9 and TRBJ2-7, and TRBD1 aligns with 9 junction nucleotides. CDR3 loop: CASSVEGTGSAYEQYF. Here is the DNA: TGTGCCAGCAGCGTAGAGGGGACAGGGAGCGCCTACGAGCAGTACTTC.